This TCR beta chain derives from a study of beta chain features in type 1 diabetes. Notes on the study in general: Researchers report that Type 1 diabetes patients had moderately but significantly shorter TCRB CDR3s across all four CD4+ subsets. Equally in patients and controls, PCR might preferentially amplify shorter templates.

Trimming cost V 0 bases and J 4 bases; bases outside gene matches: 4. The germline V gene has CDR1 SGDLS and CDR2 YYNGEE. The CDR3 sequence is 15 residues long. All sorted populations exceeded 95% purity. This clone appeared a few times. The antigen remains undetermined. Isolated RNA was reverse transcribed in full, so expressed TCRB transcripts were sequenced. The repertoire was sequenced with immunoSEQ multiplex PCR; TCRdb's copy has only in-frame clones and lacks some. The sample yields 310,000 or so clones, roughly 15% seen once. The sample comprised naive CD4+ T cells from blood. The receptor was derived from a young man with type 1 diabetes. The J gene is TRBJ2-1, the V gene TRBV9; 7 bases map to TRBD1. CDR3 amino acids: CASSVEGATYNEQFF. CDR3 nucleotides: TGTGCCAGCAGCGTAGAGGGGGCAACTTACAATGAGCAGTTCTTC.